Presented here are 9 T cell receptor beta chains from one specimen sequenced in a study of T cells in Graves' hyperthyroidism and ophthalmopathy. The CDR3 regions of TCR beta were amplified from RNA transcripts. During a first-round RT-PCR of the TCR CDR3, the HTBI primer set was used. TCRdb itself ran the multiplex PCR reads through MiXCR, one entry per CDR3 protein. The data contain approximately 32,000 distinct CDR3 sequences, roughly 52% of them singletons. The sequencing sample was made of blood. The receptors come from a woman between 45 and 65 years old with Graves' hyperthyroidism that later progressed to Graves' ophthalmopathy.

The sample holds many counts of this clonotype. The chain joins TRBV5-1 to TRBJ2-2; D remains unclear. Germline-derived CDR1 and CDR2 are SGHRS and YFSETQ. The germline V and J ends were trimmed by 0 bases and 2 bases, with 8 bases remaining between them. The CDR3 totals 15 residues. CDR3 protein: CASSLGSYNTGELFF. The CDR3 DNA is TGCGCCAGCAGCTTGGGGAGCTACAACACCGGGGAGCTGTTTTTT. Filled out from reference TRBV5-1 and TRBJ2-2, the complete variable domain reads KAGVTQTPRYLIKTRGQQVTLSCSPISGHRSVSWYQQTPGQGLQFLFEYFSETQRNKGNFPGRFSGRQFSNSRSEMNVSTLELGDSALYLCASSLGSYNTGELFFGEGSRLTVL.

This clonotype appeared a single time. This chain uses TRBV29-1 with TRBJ2-1; D remains unclear. Germline values: CDR1 SQVTM, CDR2 ANQGSEA. The CDR3 is 13 amino acids. Trimming pared 7 bases from V and 8 bases from J, leaving 18 bases between. CDR3 DNA sequence: TGCAGCGCACCCTCACCCTCGGGTCATGAGCAGTTCTTC. The encoded protein is CSAPSPSGHEQFF.

This clonotype was seen only a few times. V usage is TRBV24-1 and J usage is TRBJ2-1, with D tentatively TRBD2 (5 bases). Germline V gene lookup returns CDR1 KGHDR and CDR2 SFDVKD. V was shortened by 0 bases and J by 4 bases, with 9 bases between the two germline ends. CDR3 length: 15 amino acids. CDR3 sequence reads: CATSDLGGLYNEQFF. CDR3 bases: TGTGCCACCAGTGATTTGGGAGGCCTATACAATGAGCAGTTCTTC.

This sequence joins TRBV5-1 and TRBJ2-1; 7 bases are a match to TRBD1. CDR3 length: 15 residues. J lost 4 bases, V lost 4 bases, and 8 bases had no gene match. CDR1 is SGHRS and CDR2 is YFSETQ in the germline V gene. CDR3 sequence (DNA): TGCGCCAGCAGCAGGGGGACAGAGAATTACAATGAGCAGTTCTTC. Translation gives CASSRGTENYNEQFF.

V gene TRBV19 combines with J gene TRBJ2-7, with 7 nucleotides matching TRBD1. Unmatched junction bases numbered 11, after V lost 5 bases and J lost 4 bases. CDR1 and CDR2 from the germline V gene are LNHDA and SQIVND (reference sequence). The CDR3 consists of 15 residues. The CDR3 region is CASSETGQPMYEQYF. The CDR3, as DNA: TGTGCCAGTAGTGAGACGGGACAGCCGATGTACGAGCAGTACTTC.

There are many counts of this clonotype. This chain connects TRBV2 to TRBJ2-1; 9 bases line up with TRBD2. Per germline, CDR1 SNHLY and CDR2 FYNNEI. Trimming removed 7 bases from V and 5 bases from J; junction bases left unmatched: 9. CDR3 length equals 15 residues. The CDR3 here is CASTSGLASHNEQFF. CDR3 in DNA: TGTGCCAGCACCTCGGGACTAGCCAGCCACAATGAGCAGTTCTTC.

J is TRBJ1-4 and V is TRBV6-5, with D possibly TRBD1 on 5 matching bases. Germline assignment: CDR1 MNHEY and CDR2 SVGAGI. The V end lost 0 bases, the J end lost 5 bases, and 10 bases lay between the germline ends. This CDR3 has 15 residues. For the CDR3, the DNA is TGTGCCAGCAGTTACTCCCGGGGGATAAATGAAAAACTGTTTTTT. Its translation: CASSYSRGINEKLFF.

The chain carries TRBV12-3 or TRBV12-4 and TRBJ2-3; D is possibly TRBD1 (6 bases). The CDR3 contains 14 residues. Trimming cost V 6 bases and J 2 bases, with 12 bases left between them. In DNA form, the CDR3 reads TGTGCCAGCAGCGAGACAGGCGTCACAGATACGCAGTATTTT. It specifies CASSETGVTDTQYF.

CDR3 DNA sequence: TGCGCCAGCAGCTTGGACGTGAGGGGGATAGAGACCCAGTACTTC. As protein: CASSLDVRGIETQYF. The chain uses TRBV5-1 and TRBJ2-5; tentative D call: TRBD1 (6 bases). V was clipped by 0 bases and J by 4 bases, with 13 bases between them. CDR3 length: 15 residues. Germline V CDR1 and CDR2: SGHRS, YFSETQ.